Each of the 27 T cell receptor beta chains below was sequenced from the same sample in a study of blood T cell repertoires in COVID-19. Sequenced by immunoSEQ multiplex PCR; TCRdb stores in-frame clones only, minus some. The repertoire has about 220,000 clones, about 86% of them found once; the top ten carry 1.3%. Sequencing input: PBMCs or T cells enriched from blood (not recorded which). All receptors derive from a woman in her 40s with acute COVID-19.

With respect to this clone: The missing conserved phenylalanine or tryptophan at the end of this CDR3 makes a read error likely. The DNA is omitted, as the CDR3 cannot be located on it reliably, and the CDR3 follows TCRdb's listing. CDR3 sequence: CASSQDSDLAGAQY. V is TRBV4-2 and J is TRBJ2-7; the table assigns TRBD2, which was not confirmed against the DNA. Per the germline V gene, CDR1 is LGHNA and CDR2 is YNFKEQ. The CDR3 region is 14 residues in length, termini included.

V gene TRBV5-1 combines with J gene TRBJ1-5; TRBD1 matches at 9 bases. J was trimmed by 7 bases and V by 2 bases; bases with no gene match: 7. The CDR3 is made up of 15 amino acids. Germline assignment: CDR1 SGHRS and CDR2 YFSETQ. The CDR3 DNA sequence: TGCGCCAGCAGCTTAACGGGACAGGGCTTCCAGCCCCAGCATTTT. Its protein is CASSLTGQGFQPQHF. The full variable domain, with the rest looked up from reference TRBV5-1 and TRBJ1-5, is KAGVTQTPRYLIKTRGQQVTLSCSPISGHRSVSWYQQTPGQGLQFLFEYFSETQRNKGNFPGRFSGRQFSNSRSEMNVSTLELGDSALYLCASSLTGQGFQPQHFGDGTRLSIL.

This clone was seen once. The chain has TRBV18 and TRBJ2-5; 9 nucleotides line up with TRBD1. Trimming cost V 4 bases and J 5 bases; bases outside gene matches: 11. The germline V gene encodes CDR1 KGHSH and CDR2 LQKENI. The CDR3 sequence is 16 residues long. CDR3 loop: CASSRSTGTGIETQYF. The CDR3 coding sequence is TGTGCCAGCTCACGAAGCACCGGGACAGGGATCGAGACCCAGTACTTC.

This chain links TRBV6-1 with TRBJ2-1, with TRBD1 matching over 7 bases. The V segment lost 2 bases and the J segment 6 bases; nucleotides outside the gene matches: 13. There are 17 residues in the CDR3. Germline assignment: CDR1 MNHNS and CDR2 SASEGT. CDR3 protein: CASSETPTGENSNEQFF. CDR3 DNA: TGTGCCAGCAGTGAAACCCCCACAGGGGAAAATAGCAATGAGCAGTTCTTC.

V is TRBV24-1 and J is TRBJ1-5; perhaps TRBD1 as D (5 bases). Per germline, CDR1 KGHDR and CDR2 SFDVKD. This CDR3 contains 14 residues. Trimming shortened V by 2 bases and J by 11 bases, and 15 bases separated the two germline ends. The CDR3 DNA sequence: TGTGCCACCAGTGATTCGTCAAGACAGACGGCCCAGCATTTT. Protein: CATSDSSRQTAQHF.

The CDR3 region is CASSEGHSNTGELFF. The CDR3 region has the DNA TGTGCCAGCAGCGAAGGACATTCCAACACCGGGGAGCTGTTTTTT. This chain links TRBV5-6 with TRBJ2-2, with D possibly matching TRBD1 (5 bases). CDR1 is SGHDT and CDR2 is YYEEEE in the germline V gene. The germline V and J ends were trimmed by 4 bases and 2 bases, with 12 bases remaining between them. The CDR3 sequence is 15 residues long.

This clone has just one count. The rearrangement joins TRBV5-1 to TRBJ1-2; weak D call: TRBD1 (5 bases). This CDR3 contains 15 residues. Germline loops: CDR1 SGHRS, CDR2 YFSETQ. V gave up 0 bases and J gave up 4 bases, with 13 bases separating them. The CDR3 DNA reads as TGCGCCAGCAGCTTGGGGGCAGGGTCGGCCTATGGCTACACCTTC. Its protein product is CASSLGAGSAYGYTF. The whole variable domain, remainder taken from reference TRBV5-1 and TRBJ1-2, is KAGVTQTPRYLIKTRGQQVTLSCSPISGHRSVSWYQQTPGQGLQFLFEYFSETQRNKGNFPGRFSGRQFSNSRSEMNVSTLELGDSALYLCASSLGAGSAYGYTFGSGTRLTVV.

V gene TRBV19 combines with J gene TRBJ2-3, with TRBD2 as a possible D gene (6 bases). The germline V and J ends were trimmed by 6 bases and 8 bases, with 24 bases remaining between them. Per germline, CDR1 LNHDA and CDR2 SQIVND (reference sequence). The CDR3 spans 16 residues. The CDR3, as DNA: TGTGCCAGTAGAGGATTGGTCGGGACTGACTTAGGTACGCAGTATTTT. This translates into CASRGLVGTDLGTQYF.

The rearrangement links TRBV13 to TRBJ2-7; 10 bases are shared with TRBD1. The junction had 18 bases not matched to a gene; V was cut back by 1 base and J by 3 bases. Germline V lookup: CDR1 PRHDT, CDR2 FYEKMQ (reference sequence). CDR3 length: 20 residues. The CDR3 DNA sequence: TGTGCCAGCAGCTTAGAGGGTCTAGGGATTGGACGGGACAGGGGCTACGAGCAGTACTTC. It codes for CASSLEGLGIGRDRGYEQYF.

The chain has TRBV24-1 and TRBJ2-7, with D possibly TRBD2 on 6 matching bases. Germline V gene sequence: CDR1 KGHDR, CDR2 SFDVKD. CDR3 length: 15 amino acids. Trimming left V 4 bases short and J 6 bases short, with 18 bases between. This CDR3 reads CATSEPPDGGLEQYF. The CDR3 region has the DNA TGTGCCACCAGTGAACCACCCGACGGGGGACTCGAGCAGTACTTC.

The CDR3 DNA reads TGTGCCACCAGCAGGCGCACTAGCGGGGGCATCTCCTACAATGAGCAGTTCTTC. Protein sequence: CATSRRTSGGISYNEQFF. V usage is TRBV15 and J usage is TRBJ2-1; 11 bases align to TRBD2. Losses at the gene ends were 3 bases for V and 0 bases for J; bases not matched to a gene: 7. The CDR3 has 18 amino acids. Looked up from germline, CDR1 is LNHNV and CDR2 is YYDKDF (reference sequence).

The CDR3 spells CAWSIGVGNSPLHF. The CDR3 nucleotides read TGTGCCTGGAGTATAGGGGTGGGAAATTCACCCCTCCACTTT. The gene calls are TRBV30 and TRBJ1-6, with D perhaps matching TRBD1 (5 bases). The CDR3 has 14 amino acids. Germline assignment: CDR1 GTSNPN and CDR2 SVGIG (reference sequence). V shed 2 bases and J shed 7 bases, with 12 bases lying between them.

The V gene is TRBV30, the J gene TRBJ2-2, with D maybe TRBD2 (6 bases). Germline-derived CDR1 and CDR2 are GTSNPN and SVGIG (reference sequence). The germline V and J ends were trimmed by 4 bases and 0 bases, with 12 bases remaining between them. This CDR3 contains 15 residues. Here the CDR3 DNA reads TGTGCCTGGACCGTCTTAGCGGCGAACACCGGGGAGCTGTTTTTT. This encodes CAWTVLAANTGELFF.

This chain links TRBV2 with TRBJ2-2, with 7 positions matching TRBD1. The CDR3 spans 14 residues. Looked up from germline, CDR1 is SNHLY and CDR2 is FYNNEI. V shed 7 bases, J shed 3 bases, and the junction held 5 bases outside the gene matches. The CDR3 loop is CASKNTGDTGELFF. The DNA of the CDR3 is TGTGCCAGCAAAAACACAGGGGACACCGGGGAGCTGTTTTTT.

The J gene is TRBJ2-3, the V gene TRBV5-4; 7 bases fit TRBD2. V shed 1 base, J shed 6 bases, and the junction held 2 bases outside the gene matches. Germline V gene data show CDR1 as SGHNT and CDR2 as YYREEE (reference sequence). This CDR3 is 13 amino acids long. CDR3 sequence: CASSLTGGDTQYF. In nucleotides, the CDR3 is TGTGCCAGCAGCTTGACGGGGGGTGATACGCAGTATTTT.

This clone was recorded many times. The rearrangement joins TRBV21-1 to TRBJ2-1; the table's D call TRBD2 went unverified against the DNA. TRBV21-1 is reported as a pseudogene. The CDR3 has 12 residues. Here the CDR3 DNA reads TGTGCCAGCAGCAAGTCTAGAAATGAGCAGTTCTTC. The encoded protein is CASSKSRNEQFF.

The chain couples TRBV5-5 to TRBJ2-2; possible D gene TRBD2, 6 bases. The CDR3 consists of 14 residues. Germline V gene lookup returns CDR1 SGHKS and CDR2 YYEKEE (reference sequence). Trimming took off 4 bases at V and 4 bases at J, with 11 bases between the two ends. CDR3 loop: CASSPGVGTGELFF. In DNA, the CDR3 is TGTGCCAGCAGCCCGGGAGTTGGCACCGGGGAGCTGTTTTTT.

The CDR3 nucleotides are TGTGCCAGCAGCTTAGAGTCGCAGTTAAACACCATATATTTT. Translation gives CASSLESQLNTIYF. The gene calls are TRBV11-2 and TRBJ1-3, with D unclear. V lost 0 bases and J 6 bases, leaving 9 bases between the germline ends. Germline CDR1 and CDR2: SGHAT and FQNNGV. The CDR3 consists of 14 residues.

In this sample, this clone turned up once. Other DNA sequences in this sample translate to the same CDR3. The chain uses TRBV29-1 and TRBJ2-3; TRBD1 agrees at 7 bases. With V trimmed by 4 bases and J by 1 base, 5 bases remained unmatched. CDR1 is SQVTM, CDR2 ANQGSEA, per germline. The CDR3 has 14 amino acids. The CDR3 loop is CSVGGGRGTDTQYF. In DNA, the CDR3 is TGCAGCGTTGGAGGGGGCCGGGGCACAGATACGCAGTATTTT.

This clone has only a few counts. Here the CDR3 DNA reads TGTGCCAGCAGCGGCTGGGCGGGAGGTAACACCGGGGAGCTGTTTTTT. Translation gives CASSGWAGGNTGELFF. The rearrangement uses TRBV2 and TRBJ2-2; the match to TRBD2 covers 8 bases. The CDR3 runs 16 residues. Per the germline V gene, CDR1 is SNHLY and CDR2 is FYNNEI. With 6 bases clipped from V and 2 bases from J, the junction kept 8 bases outside the gene matches.

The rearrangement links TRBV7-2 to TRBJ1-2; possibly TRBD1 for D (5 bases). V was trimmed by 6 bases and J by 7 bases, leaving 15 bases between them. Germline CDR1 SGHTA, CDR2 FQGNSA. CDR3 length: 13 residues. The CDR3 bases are TGTGCCAGCAGACTAAAGGGGAGGGTTGGCTACACCTTC. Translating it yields CASRLKGRVGYTF.

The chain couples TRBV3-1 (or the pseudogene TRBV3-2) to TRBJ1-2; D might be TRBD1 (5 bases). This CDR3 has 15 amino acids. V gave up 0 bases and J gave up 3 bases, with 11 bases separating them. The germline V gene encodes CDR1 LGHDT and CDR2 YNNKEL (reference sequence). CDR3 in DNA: TGTGCCAGCAGCCAAGAGGCCAGGGCCCACTATGGCTACACCTTC. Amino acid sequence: CASSQEARAHYGYTF.

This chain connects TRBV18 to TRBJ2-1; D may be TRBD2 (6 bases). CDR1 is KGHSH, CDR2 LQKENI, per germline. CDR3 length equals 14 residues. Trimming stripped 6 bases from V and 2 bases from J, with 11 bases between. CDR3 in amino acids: CASSPGLTYNEQFF. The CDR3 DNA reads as TGTGCCAGCTCGCCGGGACTCACCTACAATGAGCAGTTCTTC.

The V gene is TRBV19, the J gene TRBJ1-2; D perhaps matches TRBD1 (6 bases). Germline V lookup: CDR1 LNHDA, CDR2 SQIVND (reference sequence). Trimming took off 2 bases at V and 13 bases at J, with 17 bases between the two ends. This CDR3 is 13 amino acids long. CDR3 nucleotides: TGTGCCAGTAGTATACCTACAGGGATTTTGGCCACCTTC. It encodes CASSIPTGILATF.

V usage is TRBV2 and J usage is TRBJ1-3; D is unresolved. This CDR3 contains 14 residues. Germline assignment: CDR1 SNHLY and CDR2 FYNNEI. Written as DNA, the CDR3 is TGTGCGCTCGTAGGTGGAATGAGGGGAAACACCATATATTTT. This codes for CALVGGMRGNTIYF.

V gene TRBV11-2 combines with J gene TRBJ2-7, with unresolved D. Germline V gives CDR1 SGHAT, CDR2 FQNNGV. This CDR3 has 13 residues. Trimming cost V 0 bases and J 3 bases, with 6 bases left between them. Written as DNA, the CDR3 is TGTGCCAGCAGCTTAGAGGTCGGCTACGAGCAGTACTTC. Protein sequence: CASSLEVGYEQYF.

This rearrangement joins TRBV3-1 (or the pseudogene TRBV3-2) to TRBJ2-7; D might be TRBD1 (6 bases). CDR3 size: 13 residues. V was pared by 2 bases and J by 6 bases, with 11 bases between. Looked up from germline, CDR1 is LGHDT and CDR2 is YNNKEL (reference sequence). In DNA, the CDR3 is TGTGCCAGCAGCCAAATCTCAGGGGTCGAGCAGTACTTC. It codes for CASSQISGVEQYF.